The text below deals with one TCR beta chain. The CDR3 has 16 residues. After removal of 5 bases from V and 7 bases from J, the junction contained 13 bases not matched to a gene. CDR1 and CDR2 from the germline V gene are SEHNR and FQNEAQ (reference sequence). This specimen comes from a study of blood T cell repertoires in COVID-19. Study details: The United States, Italy and Spain supplied acute and convalescent COVID-19 samples. T cells, B-cell-depleted T cells, or PBMCs supplied cDNA or gDNA.

In the authors' methods: Cell counts per sample came from amplifying reference gene primers. Assay: immunoSEQ multiplex PCR; the TCRdb copy retains only in-frame clones and omits some. V and J calls and clone size are copied from that table; D and trimming were computed from the DNA. This table holds about 250,000 clones, approximately 90% found once. The receptor's source is a woman aged 25-40 years with active or convalescent COVID-19. The gene calls are TRBV7-9 and TRBJ2-1; 8 bases line up with TRBD2. Sequencing was performed on peripheral blood. This CDR3 is CASSRRGGGSENEQFF. Written as DNA, the CDR3 is TGTGCCAGCAGCCGTCGGGGCGGGGGGTCGGAAAATGAGCAGTTCTTC.